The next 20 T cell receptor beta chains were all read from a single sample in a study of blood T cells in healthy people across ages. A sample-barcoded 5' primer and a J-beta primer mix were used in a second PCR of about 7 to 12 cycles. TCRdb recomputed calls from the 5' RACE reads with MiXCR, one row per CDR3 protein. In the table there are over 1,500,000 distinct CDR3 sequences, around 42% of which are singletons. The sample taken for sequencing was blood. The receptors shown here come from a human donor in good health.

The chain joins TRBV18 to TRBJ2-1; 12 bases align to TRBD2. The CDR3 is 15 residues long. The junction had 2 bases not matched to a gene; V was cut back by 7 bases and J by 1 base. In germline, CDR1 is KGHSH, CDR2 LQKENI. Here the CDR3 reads CASFGLAGSYNEQFF. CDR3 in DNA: TGTGCCAGCTTCGGACTAGCGGGATCCTACAATGAGCAGTTCTTC.

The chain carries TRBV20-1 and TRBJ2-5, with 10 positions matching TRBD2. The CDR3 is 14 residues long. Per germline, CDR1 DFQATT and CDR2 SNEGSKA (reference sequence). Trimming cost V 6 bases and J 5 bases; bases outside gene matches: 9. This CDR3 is CSAPWLAGAETQYF. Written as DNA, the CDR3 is TGCAGTGCCCCGTGGCTAGCGGGGGCGGAGACCCAGTACTTC.

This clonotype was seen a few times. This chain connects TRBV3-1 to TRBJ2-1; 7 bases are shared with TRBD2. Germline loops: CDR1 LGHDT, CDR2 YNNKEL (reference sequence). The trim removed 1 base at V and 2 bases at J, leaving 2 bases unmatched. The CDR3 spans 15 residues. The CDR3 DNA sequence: TGTGCCAGCAGCCAAGGGACTAGGGCCTACAATGAGCAGTTCTTC. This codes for CASSQGTRAYNEQFF.

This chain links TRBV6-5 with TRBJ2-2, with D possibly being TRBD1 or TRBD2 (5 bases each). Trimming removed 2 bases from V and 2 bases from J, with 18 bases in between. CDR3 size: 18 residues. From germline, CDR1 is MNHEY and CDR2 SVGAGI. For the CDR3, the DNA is TGTGCCAGCAGTTACAGTCATCCGGGACCCGCAAACACCGGGGAGCTGTTTTTT. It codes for CASSYSHPGPANTGELFF.

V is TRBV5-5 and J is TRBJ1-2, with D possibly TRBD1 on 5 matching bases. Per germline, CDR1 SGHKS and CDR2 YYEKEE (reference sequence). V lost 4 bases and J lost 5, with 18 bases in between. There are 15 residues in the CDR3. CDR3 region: CASSPSGNAPYGYTF. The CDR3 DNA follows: TGTGCCAGCAGCCCCTCAGGGAATGCCCCGTATGGCTACACCTTC.

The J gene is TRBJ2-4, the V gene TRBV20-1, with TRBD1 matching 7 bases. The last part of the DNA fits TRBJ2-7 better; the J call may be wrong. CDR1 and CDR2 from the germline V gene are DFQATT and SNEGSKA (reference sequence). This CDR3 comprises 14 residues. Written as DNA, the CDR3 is TGCAGTCCTAACTTCAGGGGACAGCTATACGAGCAGTACTTC. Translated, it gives CSPNFRGQLYEQYF.

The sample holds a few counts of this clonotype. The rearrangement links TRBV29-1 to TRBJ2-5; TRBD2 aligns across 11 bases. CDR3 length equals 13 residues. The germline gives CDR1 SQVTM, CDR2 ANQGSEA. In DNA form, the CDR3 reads TGCACCTATAGCGGGGGGGTCGGGGAGACCCAGTACTTC. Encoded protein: CTYSGGVGETQYF. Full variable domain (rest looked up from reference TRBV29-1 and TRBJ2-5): SAVISQKPSRDICQRGTSLTIQCQVDSQVTMMFWYRQQPGQSLTLIATANQGSEATYESGFVIDKFPISRPNLTFSTLTVSNMSPEDSSIYLCTYSGGVGETQYFGPGTRLLVL.

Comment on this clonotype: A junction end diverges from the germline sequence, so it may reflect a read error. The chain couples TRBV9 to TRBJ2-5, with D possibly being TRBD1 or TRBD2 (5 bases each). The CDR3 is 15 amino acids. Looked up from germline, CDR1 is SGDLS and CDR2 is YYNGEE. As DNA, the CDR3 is TGTGCCAACAGCACGGGGCCCAAGGAAGAAGAGACCCAGTACTTC. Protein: CANSTGPKEEETQYF.

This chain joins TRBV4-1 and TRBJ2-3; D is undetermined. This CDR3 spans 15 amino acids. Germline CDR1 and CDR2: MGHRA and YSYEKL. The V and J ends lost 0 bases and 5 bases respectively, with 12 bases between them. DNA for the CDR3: TGCGCCAGCAGCCAAGATATGATAAAGGGAGATACGCAGTATTTT. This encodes CASSQDMIKGDTQYF.

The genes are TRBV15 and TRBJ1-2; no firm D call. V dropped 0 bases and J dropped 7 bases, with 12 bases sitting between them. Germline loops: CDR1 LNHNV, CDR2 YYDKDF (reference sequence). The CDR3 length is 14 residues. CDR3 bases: TGTGCCACCAGCAGAGACACCCTCCGGCGTGGCTACACCTTC. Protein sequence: CATSRDTLRRGYTF.

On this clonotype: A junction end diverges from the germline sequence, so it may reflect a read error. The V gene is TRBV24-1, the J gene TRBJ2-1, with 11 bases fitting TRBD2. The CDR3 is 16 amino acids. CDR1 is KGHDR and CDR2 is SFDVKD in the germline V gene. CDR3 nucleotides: TGTGCCACCAGTGACCCTATAGCGGGGGGGTACAATGAGCGGTTCTTC. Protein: CATSDPIAGGYNERFF.

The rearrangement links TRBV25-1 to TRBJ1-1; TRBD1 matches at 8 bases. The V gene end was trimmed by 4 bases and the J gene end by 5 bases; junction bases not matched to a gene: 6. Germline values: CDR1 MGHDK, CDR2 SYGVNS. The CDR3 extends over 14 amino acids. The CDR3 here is CASSGPGQETEAFF. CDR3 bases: TGTGCCAGCAGTGGGCCGGGACAGGAGACTGAAGCTTTCTTT.

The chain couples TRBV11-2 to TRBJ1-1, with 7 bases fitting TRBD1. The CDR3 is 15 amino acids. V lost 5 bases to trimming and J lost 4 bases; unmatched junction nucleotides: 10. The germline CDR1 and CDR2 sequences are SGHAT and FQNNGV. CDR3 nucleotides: TGTGCCAGCAGCACCGTTAAGGGGGCGTTCACTGAAGCTTTCTTT. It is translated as CASSTVKGAFTEAFF.

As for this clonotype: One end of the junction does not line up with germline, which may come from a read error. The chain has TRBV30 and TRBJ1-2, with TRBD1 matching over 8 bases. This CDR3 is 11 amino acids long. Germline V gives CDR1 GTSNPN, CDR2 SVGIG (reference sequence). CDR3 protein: CAWSQGAGYTF. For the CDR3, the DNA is TGTGCGTGGAGTCAGGGGGCGGGCTACACCTTC. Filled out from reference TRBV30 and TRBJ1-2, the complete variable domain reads SQTIHQWPATLVQPVGSPLSLECTVEGTSNPNLYWYRQAAGRGLQLLFYSVGIGQISSEVPQNLSASRPQDRQFILSSKKLLLSDSGFYLCAWSQGAGYTFGSGTRLTVV.

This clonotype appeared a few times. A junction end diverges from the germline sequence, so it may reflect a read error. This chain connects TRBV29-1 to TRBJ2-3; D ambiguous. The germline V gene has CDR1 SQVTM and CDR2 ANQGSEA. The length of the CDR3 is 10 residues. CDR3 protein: CSLITDAQYF. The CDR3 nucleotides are TGCAGCCTCATCACAGATGCGCAGTATTTT.

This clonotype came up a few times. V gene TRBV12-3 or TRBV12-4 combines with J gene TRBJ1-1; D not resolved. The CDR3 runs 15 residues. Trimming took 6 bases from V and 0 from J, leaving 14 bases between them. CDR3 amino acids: CASSRTYGVNTEAFF. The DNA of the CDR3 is TGTGCCAGCAGCCGGACTTACGGGGTGAACACTGAAGCTTTCTTT.

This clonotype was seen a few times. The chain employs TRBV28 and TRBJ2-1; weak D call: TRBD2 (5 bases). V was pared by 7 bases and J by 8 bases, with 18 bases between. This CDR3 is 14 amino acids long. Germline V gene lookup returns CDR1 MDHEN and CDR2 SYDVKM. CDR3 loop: CASNYEEAYDEQFF. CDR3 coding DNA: TGTGCCAGCAATTATGAGGAGGCATACGATGAGCAGTTCTTC.

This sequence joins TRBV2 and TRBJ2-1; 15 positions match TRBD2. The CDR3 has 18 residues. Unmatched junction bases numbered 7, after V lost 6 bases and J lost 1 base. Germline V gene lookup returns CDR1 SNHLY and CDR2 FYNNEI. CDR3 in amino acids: CASSGTSGGFKSYNEQFF. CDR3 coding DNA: TGTGCCAGCAGCGGGACTAGCGGGGGGTTCAAATCCTACAATGAGCAGTTCTTC.

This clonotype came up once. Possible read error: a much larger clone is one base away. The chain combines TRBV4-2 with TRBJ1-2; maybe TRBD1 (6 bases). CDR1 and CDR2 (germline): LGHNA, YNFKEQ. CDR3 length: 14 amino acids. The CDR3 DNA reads TGTGTCAGCAGCCAAGACAGGCTCAACTATGGCTACACCTTC. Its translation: CVSSQDRLNYGYTF.

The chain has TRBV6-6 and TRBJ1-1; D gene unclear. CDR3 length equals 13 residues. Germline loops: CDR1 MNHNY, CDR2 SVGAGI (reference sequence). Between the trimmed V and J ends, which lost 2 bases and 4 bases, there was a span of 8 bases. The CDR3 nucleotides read TGTGCCAGCAGTTACGCACCCAGCACTGAAGCTTTCTTT. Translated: CASSYAPSTEAFF.